The 24 T cell receptor beta chains below all came from one sample that was sequenced in a study of OX40 agonist ivuxolimab in advanced cancers. Data came from immunoSEQ multiplex PCR; TCRdb stores just in-frame clones and leaves some out. The repertoire holds 50,000 to 65,000 clones, with 80% to 90% as singletons. Sequenced here: CD4+ or CD8+ T cells sorted from blood, sampled in a trial of the OX40 agonist ivuxolimab. The source is an adult with an advanced solid tumor such as melanoma, head and neck, liver or kidney cancer.

This clone was counted ten times or more. The genes are TRBV19 and TRBJ1-1; no definite D call. This CDR3 spans 12 amino acids. Germline assignment: CDR1 LNHDA and CDR2 SQIVND (reference sequence). Between the trimmed V and J ends, which lost 5 bases and 4 bases, there was a span of 8 bases. CDR3 protein: CASSLVGTEAFF. The CDR3 DNA follows: TGTGCCAGTAGTCTCGTCGGCACTGAAGCTTTCTTT.

The gene calls are TRBV6-5 and TRBJ2-1; 8 bases line up with TRBD2. The germline V gene encodes CDR1 MNHEY and CDR2 SVGAGI. The V and J ends lost 2 bases and 0 bases, in that order; junction bases with no gene match: 3. CDR3 length: 16 residues. The CDR3 DNA follows: TGTGCCAGCAGTTACCGTAGCGGGAACTCCTACAATGAGCAGTTCTTC. Its protein is CASSYRSGNSYNEQFF.

The rearrangement joins TRBV13 to TRBJ2-3; weak D call: TRBD2 (5 bases). This CDR3 spans 18 amino acids. Trimming pared 6 bases from V and 0 bases from J, leaving 22 bases between. The germline V gene has CDR1 PRHDT and CDR2 FYEKMQ (reference sequence). The CDR3 DNA reads TGTGCCAGCAGGGTCCGGGGTCTAGGCGGGCCGAGCACAGATACGCAGTATTTT. It translates to CASRVRGLGGPSTDTQYF. The whole variable domain, filled in from reference TRBV13 and TRBJ2-3, reads AAGVIQSPRHLIKEKRETATLKCYPIPRHDTVYWYQQGPGQDPQFLISFYEKMQSDKGSIPDRFSAQQFSDYHSELNMSSLELGDSALYFCASRVRGLGGPSTDTQYFGPGTRLTVL.

The CDR3 protein is CASSLALGFVSYEQYF. DNA for the CDR3: TGTGCCAGCAGCTTGGCCCTCGGATTTGTGTCGTACGAGCAGTACTTC. V gene TRBV5-4 combines with J gene TRBJ2-7; D not certain. Trimming cost V 0 bases and J 4 bases, with 17 bases left between them. The CDR3 runs 16 residues. Germline V gene lookup returns CDR1 SGHNT and CDR2 YYREEE (reference sequence).

To note about this clone: In the same sample, other DNA sequences code for this CDR3. This rearrangement joins TRBV28 to TRBJ2-7; D ambiguous. V lost 3 bases and J 4 bases, leaving 4 bases between the germline ends. This CDR3 comprises 11 residues. Germline values: CDR1 MDHEN, CDR2 SYDVKM. The chain's CDR3 is CASSFSYEQYF. The CDR3 DNA reads TGTGCCAGCAGTTTCAGTTACGAGCAGTACTTC.

This chain joins TRBV4-1 and TRBJ1-1, with no clear D. Per germline, CDR1 MGHRA and CDR2 YSYEKL. The V end was cut by 4 bases, the J end by 1 base, with 10 bases between. This CDR3 spans 14 amino acids. The chain's CDR3 is CASSPHLGNTEAFF. The DNA of the CDR3 is TGCGCCAGCAGCCCCCACCTAGGGAACACTGAAGCTTTCTTT.

The rearrangement uses TRBV29-1 and TRBJ2-7; the D gene is possibly TRBD2 (5 bases). This CDR3 contains 11 residues. Trimming took off 2 bases at V and 9 bases at J, with 11 bases between the two ends. The germline V gene encodes CDR1 SQVTM and CDR2 ANQGSEA. CDR3 sequence: CSVESGLGQYF. Written as DNA, the CDR3 is TGCAGCGTTGAAAGCGGCCTTGGGCAGTACTTC.

This chain uses TRBV7-9 with TRBJ2-1; the match to TRBD2 covers 7 bases. CDR1 and CDR2 from the germline V gene are SEHNR and FQNEAQ (reference sequence). The junction had 9 bases not matched to a gene; V was cut back by 5 bases and J by 5 bases. The CDR3 runs 15 residues. CDR3 sequence reads: CASSPRAGPNNEQFF. CDR3 nucleotides: TGTGCCAGCAGCCCAAGAGCGGGACCCAACAATGAGCAGTTCTTC. Combining the CDR3 with reference TRBV7-9 and TRBJ2-1 gives the whole variable domain DTGVSQNPRHKITKRGQNVTFRCDPISEHNRLYWYRQTLGQGPEFLTYFQNEAQLEKSRLLSDRFSAERPKGSFSTLEIQRTEQGDSAMYLCASSPRAGPNNEQFFGPGTRLTVL.

The V gene is TRBV15, the J gene TRBJ2-1; 8 positions agree with TRBD2. This CDR3 spans 17 amino acids. The germline V gene encodes CDR1 LNHNV and CDR2 YYDKDF (reference sequence). With 2 bases clipped from V and 1 base from J, the junction kept 7 bases outside the gene matches. The CDR3: CATSRSGTRASYNEQFF. The CDR3 DNA reads as TGTGCCACCAGCAGATCGGGGACTAGAGCGTCCTACAATGAGCAGTTCTTC.

This chain connects TRBV27 to TRBJ2-7; 10 nucleotides match TRBD1. The CDR3 extends over 15 amino acids. The J segment lost 3 bases and the V segment lost 6 bases, leaving 8 bases of the junction unmatched. Germline-derived CDR1 and CDR2 are MNHEY and SMNVEV (reference sequence). The CDR3 bases are TGTGCCAGCAGCAAGGGACAGGGGCCAAACTACGAGCAGTACTTC. It codes for CASSKGQGPNYEQYF.

The gene calls are TRBV27 and TRBJ2-1; unclear D gene. CDR1 MNHEY and CDR2 SMNVEV come from the germline V gene (reference sequence). This CDR3 is built from 15 residues. V was pared by 8 bases and J by 0 bases, with 14 bases between. For the CDR3, the DNA is TGTGCCAGCGGGTTGTCTCAGAGCTCCTACAATGAGCAGTTCTTC. This sequence encodes CASGLSQSSYNEQFF.

J is TRBJ2-7 and V is TRBV5-1; 7 bases map to TRBD2. With V trimmed by 1 base and J by 6 bases, 10 bases remained unmatched. Per germline, CDR1 SGHRS and CDR2 YFSETQ. The CDR3 covers 15 residues. DNA for the CDR3: TGCGCCAGCAGCTTGAACGGGGGGAGAGTCCCCGAGCAGTACTTC. This encodes CASSLNGGRVPEQYF.

The chain employs TRBV4-1 and TRBJ1-4, with TRBD1 as a possible D gene (5 bases). CDR3 length equals 15 residues. Trimming shortened V by 0 bases and J by 8 bases, and 13 bases separated the two germline ends. Germline CDR1 MGHRA, CDR2 YSYEKL. The CDR3 spells CASSQEPGLREKLFF. The CDR3, as DNA: TGCGCCAGCAGCCAAGAGCCGGGGCTACGGGAAAAACTGTTTTTT.

V is TRBV10-3 and J is TRBJ2-2; D assignment may be TRBD1 or TRBD2 (6 bases each). The ends were cut back, 2 bases at V and 4 bases at J, with 11 bases in the middle. In germline, CDR1 is ENHRY, CDR2 SYGVKD. The CDR3 has 15 residues. The CDR3 loop reads CAISERGQGTGELFF. CDR3 nucleotides: TGTGCCATCAGTGAGCGGGGGCAGGGCACCGGGGAGCTGTTTTTT.

The chain has TRBV27 and TRBJ1-2; a possible D gene is TRBD1 (5 bases). Germline assignment: CDR1 MNHEY and CDR2 SMNVEV (reference sequence). Trimming pared 5 bases from V and 2 bases from J, leaving 12 bases between. The CDR3 is 14 residues long. The CDR3 protein is CASSPRGTNYGYTF. In DNA, the CDR3 is TGTGCCAGCAGTCCCCGAGGGACCAACTATGGCTACACCTTC.

V is TRBV27 and J is TRBJ2-3; no reliable D call. Germline V gives CDR1 MNHEY, CDR2 SMNVEV (reference sequence). Trimming pared 5 bases from V and 7 bases from J, leaving 13 bases between. The CDR3 runs 13 residues. The CDR3 DNA sequence: TGTGCCAGCAGTCCCCCGACCTCGAATACGCAGTATTTT. Residues: CASSPPTSNTQYF.

This chain uses TRBV7-2 with TRBJ1-4; unclear D gene. This CDR3 has 12 residues. Germline V gives CDR1 SGHTA, CDR2 FQGNSA. V shed 1 base and J shed 10 bases, with 7 bases lying between them. This CDR3 reads CASSLVVGKLFF. The CDR3 coding sequence is TGTGCCAGCAGCTTAGTTGTGGGAAAACTGTTTTTT. Full variable domain (remainder filled in from reference TRBV7-2 and TRBJ1-4): GAGVSQSPSNKVTEKGKDVELRCDPISGHTALYWYRQSLGQGLEFLIYFQGNSAPDKSGLPSDRFSAERTGGSVSTLTIQRTQQEDSAVYLCASSLVVGKLFFGSGTQLSVL.

The rearrangement uses TRBV2 and TRBJ1-4; no clear D gene. With 5 bases removed from V and 5 bases from J, the gap between germline ends came to 15 bases. The CDR3 contains 15 residues. Germline-derived CDR1 and CDR2 are SNHLY and FYNNEI. CDR3 sequence: CASSPRWEGNEKLFF. Written as DNA, the CDR3 is TGTGCCAGCAGTCCCAGGTGGGAAGGAAATGAAAAACTGTTTTTT. Complete variable domain (other parts from reference TRBV2 and TRBJ1-4): EPEVTQTPSHQVTQMGQEVILRCVPISNHLYFYWYRQILGQKVEFLVSFYNNEISEKSEIFDDQFSVERPDGSNFTLKIRSTKLEDSAMYFCASSPRWEGNEKLFFGSGTQLSVL.

The chain recombines TRBV29-1 with TRBJ2-3; the match to TRBD2 covers 11 bases. The germline V gene encodes CDR1 SQVTM and CDR2 ANQGSEA. The junction had 4 bases not matched to a gene; V was cut back by 4 bases and J by 1 base. The CDR3 sequence is 15 residues long. The CDR3 region has the DNA TGCAGCGTTGTCGGACTAGCGGGTCGCACAGATACGCAGTATTTT. It codes for CSVVGLAGRTDTQYF.

The V and J genes are TRBV5-4 and TRBJ1-4, with a possible D match to TRBD1 (6 bases). The CDR3 totals 14 residues. V lost 9 bases and J lost 6, with 18 bases in between. Germline V lookup: CDR1 SGHNT, CDR2 YYREEE (reference sequence). The CDR3 here is CATNGEGEDEKLFF. In nucleotides, the CDR3 is TGTGCCACAAACGGGGAGGGGGAAGATGAAAAACTGTTTTTT.

This rearrangement joins TRBV4-1 to TRBJ2-2; D call uncertain. V lost 4 bases and J lost 7, with 13 bases in between. CDR3 length equals 14 residues. Germline V CDR1 and CDR2: MGHRA, YSYEKL. Written as DNA, the CDR3 is TGCGCCAGCAGCCGCGATCGTTACGGCGGGGAGCTGTTTTTT. This sequence encodes CASSRDRYGGELFF.

This sequence joins TRBV4-1 and TRBJ1-5; TRBD1 might be the D (5 bases). Looked up from germline, CDR1 is MGHRA and CDR2 is YSYEKL. The CDR3 contains 15 residues. V was pared by 0 bases and J by 7 bases, with 13 bases between. This chain's CDR3 is CASSQDTQGKQPQHF. In DNA, the CDR3 is TGCGCCAGCAGCCAAGATACCCAGGGTAAGCAGCCCCAGCATTTT.

J is TRBJ2-3 and V is TRBV28; TRBD1 matches 10 bases. The germline gives CDR1 MDHEN, CDR2 SYDVKM. With V trimmed by 6 bases and J by 5 bases, 8 bases remained unmatched. The CDR3 has 15 amino acids. The CDR3: CASSAGQGFLDTQYF. The CDR3 region has the DNA TGTGCCAGCAGCGCGGGACAGGGGTTTTTAGATACGCAGTATTTT.

V usage is TRBV5-1 and J usage is TRBJ1-2; TRBD1 agrees at 8 bases. The germline CDR1 and CDR2 sequences are SGHRS and YFSETQ. The CDR3 runs to 15 residues. With V trimmed by 1 base and J by 6 bases, 8 bases remained unmatched. The CDR3 loop reads CASSLTRGQANGYTF. The CDR3 DNA sequence: TGCGCCAGCAGCTTGACCCGGGGACAGGCCAATGGCTACACCTTC.